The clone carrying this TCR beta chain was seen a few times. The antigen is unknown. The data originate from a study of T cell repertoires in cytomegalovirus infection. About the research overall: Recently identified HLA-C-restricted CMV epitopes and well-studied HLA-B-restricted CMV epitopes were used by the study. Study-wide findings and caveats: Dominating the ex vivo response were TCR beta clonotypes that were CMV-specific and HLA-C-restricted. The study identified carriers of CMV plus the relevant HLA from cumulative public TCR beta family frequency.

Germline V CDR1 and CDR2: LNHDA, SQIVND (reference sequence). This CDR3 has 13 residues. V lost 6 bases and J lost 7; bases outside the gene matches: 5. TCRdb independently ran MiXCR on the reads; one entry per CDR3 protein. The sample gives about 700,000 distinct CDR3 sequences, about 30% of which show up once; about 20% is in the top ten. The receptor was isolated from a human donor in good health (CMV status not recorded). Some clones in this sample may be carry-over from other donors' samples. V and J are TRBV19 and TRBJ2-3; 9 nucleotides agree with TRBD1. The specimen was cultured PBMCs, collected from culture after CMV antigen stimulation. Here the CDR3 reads CASSNRGLNTQYF. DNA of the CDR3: TGTGCCAGTAGCAACAGGGGGCTGAATACGCAGTATTTT.